This T cell receptor beta chain was profiled in a study of a mutant IDH1 vaccine in newly diagnosed glioma. Study information: Vaccination followed radiotherapy alone by 4-6 weeks, or accompanied temozolomide cycles. Mean patient age was around 40 years; 62.5% were male and approximately 38% female. Earlier treatment was radiotherapy, temozolomide, or both, with most getting both.

About this clone itself: Its antigen is undetermined.

Trimming pared 4 bases from V and 0 bases from J, leaving 10 bases between. CDR3 length equals 14 residues. CDR1 is SGHRS, CDR2 YFSETQ, per germline. Regarding time point: week 5, during vaccination. Vaccinated patients received 300 ug of mutant IDH1 20-mer peptide per dose, with topical imiquimod. Using immunoSEQ multiplex PCR, the repertoire was profiled, and TCRdb retains in-frame clones only, with some absent. The data show about 38,000 clones, with approximately 78% seen just once and approximately 5.7% held by the top ten. The sample was PBMCs, taken from a glioma patient whose treatment included an IDH1 peptide vaccine. The J gene is TRBJ1-1, the V gene TRBV5-1; D perhaps matches TRBD1 (5 bases). This receptor was identified in a man aged 35-49 years with glioma. This CDR3 reads CASSLTTVNTEAFF. Written as DNA, the CDR3 is TGCGCCAGCAGCCTTACGACAGTGAACACTGAAGCTTTCTTT. The full variable domain, its missing parts supplied by reference TRBV5-1 and TRBJ1-1, is KAGVTQTPRYLIKTRGQQVTLSCSPISGHRSVSWYQQTPGQGLQFLFEYFSETQRNKGNFPGRFSGRQFSNSRSEMNVSTLELGDSALYLCASSLTTVNTEAFFGQGTRLTVV.